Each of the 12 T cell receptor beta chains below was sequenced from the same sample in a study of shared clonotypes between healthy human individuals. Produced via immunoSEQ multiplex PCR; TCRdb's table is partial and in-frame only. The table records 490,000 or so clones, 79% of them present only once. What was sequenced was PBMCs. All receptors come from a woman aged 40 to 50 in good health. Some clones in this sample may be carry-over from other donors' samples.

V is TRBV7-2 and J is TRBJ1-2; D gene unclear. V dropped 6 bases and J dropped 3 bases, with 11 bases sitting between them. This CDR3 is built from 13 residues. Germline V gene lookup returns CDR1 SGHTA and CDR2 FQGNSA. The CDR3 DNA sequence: TGTGCCAGCAGTACGTTAGACCACTATGGCTACACCTTC. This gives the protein CASSTLDHYGYTF.

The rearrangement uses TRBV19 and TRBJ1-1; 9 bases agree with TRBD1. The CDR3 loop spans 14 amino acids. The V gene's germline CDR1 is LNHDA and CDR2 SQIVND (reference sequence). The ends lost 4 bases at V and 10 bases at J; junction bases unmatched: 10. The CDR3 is CASSKGRDRVSAFF. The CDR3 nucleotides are TGTGCCAGTAGTAAAGGCCGGGACAGGGTTTCAGCTTTCTTT.

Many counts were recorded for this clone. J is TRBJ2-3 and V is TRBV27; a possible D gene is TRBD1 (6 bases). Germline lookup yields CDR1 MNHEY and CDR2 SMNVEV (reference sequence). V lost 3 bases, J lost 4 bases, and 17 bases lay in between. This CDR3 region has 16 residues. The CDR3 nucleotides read TGTGCCAGCAGTTTTTCCCTAGACAGGAGACCAGATACGCAGTATTTT. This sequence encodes CASSFSLDRRPDTQYF.

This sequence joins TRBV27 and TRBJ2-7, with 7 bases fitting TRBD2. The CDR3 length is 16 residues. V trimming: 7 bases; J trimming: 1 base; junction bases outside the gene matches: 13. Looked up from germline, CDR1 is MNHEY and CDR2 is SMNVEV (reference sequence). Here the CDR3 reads CASTKPGEGHSYEQYF. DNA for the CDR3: TGTGCCAGCACCAAACCCGGGGAGGGCCATTCCTACGAGCAGTACTTC.

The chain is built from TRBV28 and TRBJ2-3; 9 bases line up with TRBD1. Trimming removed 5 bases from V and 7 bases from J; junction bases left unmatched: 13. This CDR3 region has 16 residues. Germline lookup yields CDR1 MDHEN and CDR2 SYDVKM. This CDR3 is CASSPPTGTGRNTQYF. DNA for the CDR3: TGTGCCAGCAGTCCCCCCACCGGGACAGGGAGAAATACGCAGTATTTT.

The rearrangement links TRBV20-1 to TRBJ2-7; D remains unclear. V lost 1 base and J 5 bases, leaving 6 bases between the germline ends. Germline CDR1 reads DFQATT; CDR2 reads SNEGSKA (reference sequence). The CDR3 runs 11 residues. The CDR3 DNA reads TGCAGTGCTAGAGTAATCGACGAGCAGTACTTC. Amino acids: CSARVIDEQYF.

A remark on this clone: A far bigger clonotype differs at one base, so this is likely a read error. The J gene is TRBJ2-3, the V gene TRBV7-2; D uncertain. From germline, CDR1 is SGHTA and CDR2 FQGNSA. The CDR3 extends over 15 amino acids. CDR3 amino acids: CASSLVSASTDMQYF. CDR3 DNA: TGTGCCAGCAGCTTAGTATCAGCAAGCACAGATATGCAGTATTTT. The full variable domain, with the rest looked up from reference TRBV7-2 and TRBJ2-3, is GAGVSQSPSNKVTEKGKDVELRCDPISGHTALYWYRQSLGQGLEFLIYFQGNSAPDKSGLPSDRFSAERTGGSVSTLTIQRTQQEDSAVYLCASSLVSASTDMQYFGPGTRLTVL.

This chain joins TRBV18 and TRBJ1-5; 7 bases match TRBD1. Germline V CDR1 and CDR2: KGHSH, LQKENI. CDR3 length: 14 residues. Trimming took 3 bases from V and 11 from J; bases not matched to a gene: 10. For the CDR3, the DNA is TGTGCCAGCTCACCTTTCCTAGGGGGCAGGGCCCAGCATTTT. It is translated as CASSPFLGGRAQHF.

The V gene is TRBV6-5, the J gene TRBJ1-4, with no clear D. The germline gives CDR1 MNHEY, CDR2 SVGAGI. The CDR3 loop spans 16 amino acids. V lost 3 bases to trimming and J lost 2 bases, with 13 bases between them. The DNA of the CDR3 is TGTGCCAGCAGTTATGAGGGAGTTACGACTAATGAAAAACTGTTTTTT. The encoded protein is CASSYEGVTTNEKLFF.

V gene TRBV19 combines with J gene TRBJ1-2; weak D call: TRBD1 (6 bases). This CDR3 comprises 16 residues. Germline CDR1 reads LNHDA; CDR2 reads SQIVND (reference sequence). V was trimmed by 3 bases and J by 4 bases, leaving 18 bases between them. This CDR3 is CASSMAGDRRLYGYTF. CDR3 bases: TGTGCCAGTAGTATGGCGGGCGACAGGAGACTCTATGGCTACACCTTC.

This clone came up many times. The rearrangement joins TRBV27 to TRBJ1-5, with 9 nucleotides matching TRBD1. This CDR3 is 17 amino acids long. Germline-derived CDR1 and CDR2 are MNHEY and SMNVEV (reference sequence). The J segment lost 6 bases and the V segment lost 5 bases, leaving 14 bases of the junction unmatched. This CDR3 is CASSRVGTGKLSQPQHF. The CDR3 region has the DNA TGTGCCAGCAGTCGGGTTGGGACAGGGAAGCTATCTCAGCCCCAGCATTTT.

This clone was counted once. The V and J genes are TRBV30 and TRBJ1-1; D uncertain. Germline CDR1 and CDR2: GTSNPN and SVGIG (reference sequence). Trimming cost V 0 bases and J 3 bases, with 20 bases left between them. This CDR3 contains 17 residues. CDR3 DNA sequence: TGTGCCTGGAGTGTAAAGGGCCCGGGCAGGTTCTACACTGAAGCTTTCTTT. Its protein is CAWSVKGPGRFYTEAFF.